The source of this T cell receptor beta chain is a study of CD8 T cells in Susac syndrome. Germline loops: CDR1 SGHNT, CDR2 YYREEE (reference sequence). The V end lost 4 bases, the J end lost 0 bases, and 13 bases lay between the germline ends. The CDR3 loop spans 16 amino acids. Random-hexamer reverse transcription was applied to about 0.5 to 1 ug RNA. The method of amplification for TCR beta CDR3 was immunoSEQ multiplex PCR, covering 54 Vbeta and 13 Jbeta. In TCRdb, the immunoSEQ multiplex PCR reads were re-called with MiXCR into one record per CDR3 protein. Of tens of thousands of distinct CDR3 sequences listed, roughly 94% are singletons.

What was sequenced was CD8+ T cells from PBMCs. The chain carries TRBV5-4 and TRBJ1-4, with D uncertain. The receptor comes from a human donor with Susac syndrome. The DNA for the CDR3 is TGTGCCAGCAGCCGGAGGGAGGGAGCAACTAATGAAAAACTGTTTTTT. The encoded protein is CASSRREGATNEKLFF.